The 19 T cell receptor beta chains listed next were all sequenced from one sample in a study of cytomegalovirus exposure and HLA in healthy donors. The PCR ran on 60 Vbeta and 13 Jbeta primers. Only in-frame clones appear in the TCRdb table, and some are missing; sequencing was by immunoSEQ multiplex PCR. The table shows approximately 200,000 clones, with about 80% occurring only once. The sequenced sample consisted of PBMCs. Receptor source: a woman between 18 and 29 years old in good health and CMV-seropositive.

The chain recombines TRBV7-6 with TRBJ1-4; the match to TRBD1 covers 9 bases. Trimming took 5 bases from V and 8 from J; bases not matched to a gene: 6. CDR1 and CDR2 from the germline V gene are SGHVS and FNYEAQ. CDR3 length: 14 residues. In DNA form, the CDR3 reads TGTGCCAGCAGCCAGGGACAGGGAAGAGAAAAACTGTTTTTT. Translating it yields CASSQGQGREKLFF.

This clone was detected once. The chain uses TRBV14 and TRBJ2-3, with 9 nucleotides matching TRBD2. V trimming: 0 bases; J trimming: 7 bases; junction bases outside the gene matches: 11. This CDR3 has 17 residues. Per the germline V gene, CDR1 is SGHDN and CDR2 is FVKESK. This chain's CDR3 is CASSQDLTSGGWNTQYF. DNA for the CDR3: TGTGCCAGCAGCCAAGATCTAACAAGCGGGGGGTGGAATACGCAGTATTTT.

The chain links TRBV19 to TRBJ2-7, with a possible D match to TRBD1 (6 bases). Trimming took 1 base from V and 2 from J, leaving 12 bases between them. The CDR3 is made up of 15 amino acids. CDR1 is LNHDA, CDR2 SQIVND, per germline (reference sequence). CDR3 nucleotide sequence: TGTGCCAGTAGTATAGGGACAGCTTTCCCCTACGAGCAGTACTTC. It specifies CASSIGTAFPYEQYF.

The V call is TRBV5-3, the J call TRBJ2-1; 15 nucleotides agree with TRBD2. TRBV5-3 qualifies as an ORF whose function is uncertain. With V trimmed by 2 bases and J by 9 bases, 9 bases remained unmatched. This CDR3 contains 17 residues. DNA for the CDR3: TGTGCCAGAAGCTTAGCAAAAAGGACTAGCGGGGGGGGTGAGCAGTTCTTC. Protein: CARSLAKRTSGGGEQFF.

The rearrangement links TRBV4-1 to TRBJ1-3, with TRBD1 matching over 7 bases. The length of the CDR3 is 14 residues. Germline V gene sequence: CDR1 MGHRA, CDR2 YSYEKL. J lost 8 bases, V lost 3 bases, and 7 bases had no gene match. CDR3 amino acids: CASSQQQGRDTIYF. CDR3 sequence (DNA): TGCGCCAGCAGCCAGCAACAGGGGCGGGACACCATATATTTT.

V usage is TRBV5-1 and J usage is TRBJ2-7; 9 nucleotides agree with TRBD1. The CDR3 is 15 residues long. With 3 bases clipped from V and 3 bases from J, the junction kept 7 bases outside the gene matches. Germline V CDR1 and CDR2: SGHRS, YFSETQ. In DNA form, the CDR3 reads TGCGCCAGCAGCTCGTCCGGGACAGGGCACTACGAGCAGTACTTC. Protein: CASSSSGTGHYEQYF.

The chain uses TRBV21-1 and TRBJ2-7; TRBD2, the table's D call, lacks a check against the DNA. TRBV21-1 is flagged as a pseudogene. The CDR3 is made up of 14 amino acids. The CDR3 DNA reads as TGTGCCAGTTCTTACGGACTAGCGACCCACGAGCAGTACGTC. Translating it yields CASSYGLATHEQYV.

This chain links TRBV2 with TRBJ2-1; TRBD2 agrees at 9 bases. V gave up 1 base and J gave up 6 bases; unmatched junction bases: 7. The CDR3 length is 16 residues. In germline, CDR1 is SNHLY, CDR2 FYNNEI. Here the CDR3 DNA reads TGTGCCAGCAGTGAAGGACTAGCGGTTCGAGGCAATGAGCAGTTCTTC. Its translation: CASSEGLAVRGNEQFF.

The rearrangement joins TRBV19 to TRBJ2-2; the match to TRBD1 covers 9 bases. The ends lost 6 bases at V and 2 bases at J; junction bases unmatched: 13. CDR1 is LNHDA, CDR2 SQIVND, per germline (reference sequence). This CDR3 comprises 18 residues. The CDR3 DNA reads TGTGCCAGTAGAACCTTACCGGGACAGGGATTAAACACCGGGGAGCTGTTTTTT. Translating it yields CASRTLPGQGLNTGELFF. The variable domain in full, with the rest retrieved from reference TRBV19 and TRBJ2-2, is DGGITQSPKYLFRKEGQNVTLSCEQNLNHDAMYWYRQDPGQGLRLIYYSQIVNDFQKGDIAEGYSVSREKKESFPLTVTSAQKNPTAFYLCASRTLPGQGLNTGELFFGEGSRLTVL.

V usage is TRBV19 and J usage is TRBJ2-5, with D unclear. The CDR3 spans 15 residues. Trimming removed 5 bases at V and 1 base at J, with 14 bases between. Germline V gene sequence: CDR1 LNHDA, CDR2 SQIVND (reference sequence). The CDR3 DNA reads as TGTGCCAGTAGTCTGCAGTCGCAACCCCAAGAGACCCAGTACTTC. Translating gives CASSLQSQPQETQYF.

This clone appeared a single time. The chain has TRBV7-6 and TRBJ2-6; possible D gene TRBD1, 6 bases. CDR1 and CDR2 from the germline V gene are SGHVS and FNYEAQ. Trimming took 1 base from V and 0 from J, leaving 13 bases between them. The CDR3 contains 18 residues. The CDR3 bases are TGTGCCAGCAGCTTAGTAAGGAGACAGGCCTCTGGGGCCAACGTCCTGACTTTC. Translated, it gives CASSLVRRQASGANVLTF.

V usage is TRBV30 and J usage is TRBJ1-5; D not certain. The V end was cut by 5 bases, the J end by 5 bases, with 13 bases between. CDR3 length: 13 amino acids. Germline CDR1 reads GTSNPN; CDR2 reads SVGIG (reference sequence). CDR3 nucleotide sequence: TGTGCCTGGGCCGCTGGGAGGGATCAGCCCCAGCATTTT. It is translated as CAWAAGRDQPQHF.

This chain uses TRBV25-1 with TRBJ2-7; 11 bases are shared with TRBD2. Per the germline V gene, CDR1 is MGHDK and CDR2 is SYGVNS. The J segment lost 3 bases and the V segment lost 4 bases, leaving 2 bases of the junction unmatched. This CDR3 comprises 14 residues. In DNA form, the CDR3 reads TGTGCCAGCAGTGGACTAGCGGGGTACTACGAGCAGTACTTC. It specifies CASSGLAGYYEQYF.

Of note for this clone: Mismatch with germline at one junction end may stem from a read error. The genes are TRBV11-2 and TRBJ2-7, with TRBD1 identical over 7 bases. Germline loops: CDR1 SGHAT, CDR2 FQNNGV. The CDR3 length is 15 residues. This CDR3 is CASSLVGQVSYEQYF. CDR3 nucleotide sequence: TGTGCCAGCAGTTTAGTCGGACAGGTCTCCTACGAGCAGTACTTC.

The V and J genes are TRBV5-4 and TRBJ2-2; D not resolved. Germline V gene data show CDR1 as SGHNT and CDR2 as YYREEE (reference sequence). V gave up 4 bases and J gave up 4 bases, with 11 bases separating them. The CDR3 totals 14 residues. The CDR3 loop reads CASSARAATGELFF. DNA of the CDR3: TGTGCCAGCAGCGCACGAGCTGCCACCGGGGAGCTGTTTTTT.

This chain links TRBV29-1 with TRBJ1-1, with a possible D match to TRBD1 (6 bases). Germline CDR1 is SQVTM and CDR2 is ANQGSEA. This CDR3 has 13 residues. Trimming cost V 5 bases and J 2 bases, with 12 bases left between them. CDR3 DNA: TGCAGCGTTAACCAGGGGTCTAACACTGAAGCTTTCTTT. This sequence encodes CSVNQGSNTEAFF. The full variable domain, its missing parts supplied by reference TRBV29-1 and TRBJ1-1, is SAVISQKPSRDICQRGTSLTIQCQVDSQVTMMFWYRQQPGQSLTLIATANQGSEATYESGFVIDKFPISRPNLTFSTLTVSNMSPEDSSIYLCSVNQGSNTEAFFGQGTRLTVV.

This sequence joins TRBV7-2 and TRBJ2-3; the D is unclear. V lost 5 bases and J lost 0, with 12 bases in between. Germline lookup yields CDR1 SGHTA and CDR2 FQGNSA. There are 15 residues in the CDR3. The CDR3 here is CASSPSYLSTDTQYF. CDR3 DNA: TGTGCCAGCAGCCCGAGCTACCTCAGCACAGATACGCAGTATTTT. Looking up the rest from reference TRBV7-2 and TRBJ2-3 gives the full variable domain: GAGVSQSPSNKVTEKGKDVELRCDPISGHTALYWYRQSLGQGLEFLIYFQGNSAPDKSGLPSDRFSAERTGGSVSTLTIQRTQQEDSAVYLCASSPSYLSTDTQYFGPGTRLTVL.

In its sample, this clone was seen a few times. The rearrangement links TRBV14 to TRBJ2-3, with D possibly TRBD1 on 6 matching bases. CDR1 is SGHDN, CDR2 FVKESK, per germline. The length of the CDR3 is 15 residues. V lost 1 base and J lost 0, with 8 bases in between. The CDR3 loop is CASSQVTGSTDTQYF. In DNA form, the CDR3 reads TGTGCCAGCAGCCAAGTAACAGGGAGCACAGATACGCAGTATTTT.

V is TRBV29-1 and J is TRBJ2-3, with 10 bases identical to TRBD1. The CDR3 runs to 15 residues. Germline loops: CDR1 SQVTM, CDR2 ANQGSEA. V was clipped by 0 bases and J by 6 bases; unmatched bases: 6. The CDR3 is CSVEERDRGLDTQYF. CDR3 nucleotides: TGCAGCGTTGAAGAAAGGGACAGGGGTTTGGATACGCAGTATTTT.